Listed below are T cell receptor beta chains from one sample, sequenced in a study of blood T cell repertoires in COVID-19. The table came from immunoSEQ multiplex PCR; TCRdb's copy has only in-frame clones and leaves some out. Of 140,000 to 150,000 clones detected, about nine tenths appear once; the ten largest clones hold around 11%. Sequenced: PBMCs or T cells enriched from blood (not recorded which). These receptor sequences come from a man in his fifties or sixties who had recovered from COVID-19. Both conserved end residues are part of each CDR3. D genes are given only for firm matches. Expanded clones are given a class, and other clones once, few, many or no size at all.

NA	TRBJ1-1	TRBD1	TRBV28	TGTGCCAGCAGTGCCCAGGGGGCCCTCTTCTTT	CASSAQGALFF
NA	TRBJ1-4	NA	TRBV7-6	TGTGCCAGCAGACAACAGGGCCGTGAAGGATTCGAAAAACTGTTTTTT	CASRQQGREGFEKLFF
many	TRBJ2-7	NA	TRBV12-3/TRBV12-4	TGTGCCAGCGGCTTGAGAGGGAACGAGCAGTACTTC	CASGLRGNEQYF
NA	TRBJ2-7	TRBD2	TRBV28	TGTGCCAGCAGTTTAGGGTCCAGGTTGTGGCTAGCGGGAGGTAACGAGCAGTACTTC	CASSLGSRLWLAGGNEQYF
many	TRBJ2-3	TRBD2	TRBV9	TGTGCCAGCAGCGGGCTAGCGGGTACTAGCACAGATACGCAGTATTTT	CASSGLAGTSTDTQYF
few	TRBJ2-7	TRBD1	TRBV10-2	TGCGCCAGCAGTAAGGGGACAGGGGTCTGGTTGAACTTC	CASSKGTGVWLNF
NA	TRBJ1-2	TRBD1	TRBV2	TGTGCCAGCAGTGTTTCAGGGGGCGGTGGCTACACCTTC	CASSVSGGGGYTF
NA	TRBJ1-1	NA	TRBV19	TGTGCCAGTAGAACGGGGGGAGGCGCTGAAGCTTTCTTT	CASRTGGGAEAFF
NA	TRBJ2-3	NA	TRBV10-1	TGCGCCAGCAGTCTGGACAGCTCTCTGGGCACAGATACGCAGTATTTT	CASSLDSSLGTDTQYF
NA	TRBJ1-2	NA	TRBV5-1	TGCGCCAGCAGCTTGGAAACAGGGTTCTATGGCTACACCTTC	CASSLETGFYGYTF
once	TRBJ2-7	NA	TRBV9	TGTGCCAGCAGCGTAACGGGATTCTCCTACGAGCAGTACTTC	CASSVTGFSYEQYF
few	TRBJ1-6	TRBD1	TRBV19	TGTGCCAGTAGTCCAATGGCTAGACAGGGAGAAACCCTCCACTTT	CASSPMARQGETLHF
NA	TRBJ1-3	NA	TRBV7-8	TGTGCCAGCAGCTTTGTGGAGCTCTCTGGAAACACCATATATTTT	CASSFVELSGNTIYF
NA	TRBJ2-2	NA	TRBV19	TGTGCCAGTAGTAAGCAGGGTGTCCCCGGGGAGCTGTTTTTT	CASSKQGVPGELFF
NA	TRBJ1-2	NA	TRBV5-5	TGTGCCAGCACCTTGGGAGGACAGCCCTATGGCTACACCTTC	CASTLGGQPYGYTF
NA	TRBJ1-5	TRBD1	TRBV5-1	TGCGCCAGCAGCTGGACAGGGTTTGGTCAGCCCCAGCATTTT	CASSWTGFGQPQHF
NA	TRBJ2-5	TRBD2	TRBV29-1	TGCAGCGGGACTAGCGGTGTACAAGAGACCCAGTACTTC	CSGTSGVQETQYF
once	TRBJ2-2	TRBD2	TRBV30	TGTGCCTTAAGGCGGGGGAGCACCGGGGAGCTGTTTTTT	CALRRGSTGELFF
NA	TRBJ2-5	NA	TRBV19	TGTGCCAGTAGTATAGCCACGGACAGGAGGGCCCAGTACTTC	CASSIATDRRAQYF
NA	TRBJ2-5	NA	TRBV7-3	TGTGCCAGCAGCCCAGCCGGCGGCGCCTCCCAAGAGACCCAGTACTTC	CASSPAGGASQETQYF
few	TRBJ1-1	NA	TRBV10-2	TGCGCCAGCCGGGAGACGGTGAACACTGAAGCTTTCTTT	CASRETVNTEAFF
few	TRBJ1-5	NA	TRBV2	TGTGCCAGCAGTACCGGACTTGTTAGCAATCAGCCCCAGCATTTT	CASSTGLVSNQPQHF
NA	TRBJ1-5	TRBD1	TRBV28	TGTGCCAGCAGTCGGGACAGGGGGGACCCTCAGCCCCAGCATTTT	CASSRDRGDPQPQHF
NA	TRBJ1-1	NA	TRBV9	TGTGCCAGCAGCTTGTCAATGAACACTGAAGCTTTCTTT	CASSLSMNTEAFF
NA	TRBJ2-1	NA	TRBV2	TGTGCCAGCAGTCGATTTACTAGAAACAATGAGCAGTTCTTC	CASSRFTRNNEQFF
once	TRBJ1-5	TRBD1	TRBV18	TGTGCCAGCTCATCTGGACAGGGAGGTCAGCCCCAGCATTTT	CASSSGQGGQPQHF
NA	TRBJ2-7	TRBD1	TRBV5-4	TGTGCCAGCAGCTTCGTAAGGACAGGGGGCGGGGAGCAGTACTTC	CASSFVRTGGGEQYF
once	TRBJ2-7	TRBD2	TRBV10-3	TGTGCCATCTCCGAGCGGGGGGGTTACTCCTACGAGCAGTACTTC	CAISERGGYSYEQYF
NA	TRBJ2-5	TRBD1	TRBV6-2/TRBV6-3	TGTGCCAGCAGCTACTGGGACAGCCCGCCCCAAGAGACCCAGTACTTC	CASSYWDSPPQETQYF
once	TRBJ1-1	TRBD1	TRBV11-2	TGTGCCAGCAGCTTAGAGGGACAGGGCTTATCTGAAGCTTTCTTT	CASSLEGQGLSEAFF